This TCR beta chain derives from a study of shared clonotypes between healthy human individuals. Whole-study context: The people who gave samples were a couple of women and three men aged 18 to 49. Findings and caveats of the study: The sampled material consisted only of blood, and tissue repertoires are likely to differ. The represented genetic and exposure-history diversity was limited by the small number of donors.

Libraries were prepared by immunoSEQ multiplex PCR; TCRdb keeps only in-frame clonotypes and omits some of them. The sample contains roughly 890,000 clones, about 91% of which appear only once. With regard to this clone: Antigen specificity is unknown.

Losses at the gene ends were 8 bases for V and 0 bases for J; bases not matched to a gene: 2. This CDR3 has 14 amino acids. The germline CDR1 and CDR2 sequences are MNHNS and SASEGT. The naive CD8 fraction comprised CD45RO-negative cells positively selected for CCR7 and excluded terminally differentiated effector memory CD45RA+ cells. This chain links TRBV6-1 with TRBJ2-3, with 10 bases that match TRBD1. This TCR was sampled from a man aged 25 to 40 in good health. Sequenced sample: naive CD8+ T cells sorted from blood. CDR3 loop: CASRGQGSTDTQYF. The CDR3 coding sequence is TGTGCCAGCCGGGGACAGGGGAGCACAGATACGCAGTATTTT.